These T cell receptor beta chains were read from a single sample in a study of T cell responses to AZD1222 COVID-19 vaccine. Generated by immunoSEQ multiplex PCR, the TCRdb table keeps only in-frame clones and is missing some. The sample yields tens of thousands of clones, approximately 82% seen once. The sample consisted of peripheral blood, taken 28 days after the second AZD1222 dose. Receptors were obtained from an adult who received the AZD1222 COVID-19 vaccine. The CDR3 runs from the conserved cysteine through the conserved F or W. D genes are given only for firm matches. Some rows have no size entry. The others give once, few or many, or a class for an expanded clone.

>.|TRBJ1-4|TRBV6-1|.
TGTGCCAGCAGTGACCTGTTGTTCGGTGAAAAACTGTTTTTT
CASSDLLFGEKLFF
>TRBD1|TRBJ2-3|TRBV7-3|.
TGTGCCAGCAGCCGTACAGGGGATAGCACAGATACGCAGTATTTT
CASSRTGDSTDTQYF
>TRBD1|TRBJ2-5|TRBV11-1|.
TGTGCCAGCAGCTCACAGGGGGAAGCCGTCCAGTACTTC
CASSSQGEAVQYF
>.|TRBJ1-5|TRBV30|.
TGTGCCTGGAGTGAGGATAGCAATCAGCCCCAGCATTTT
CAWSEDSNQPQHF
>.|TRBJ2-1|TRBV7-8|.
TGTGCCAGCAGCCCTTACCAGGGGAGTGAGCAGTTCTTC
CASSPYQGSEQFF
>.|TRBJ2-1|TRBV7-2|.
TGTGCCAGCAGCTCAAACAGGGTCCTGGGCTCCTACAATGAGCAGTTCTTC
CASSSNRVLGSYNEQFF
>.|TRBJ2-5|TRBV12-3/TRBV12-4|.
TGTGCCAGCAGACGCCAAGAGACCCAGTACTTC
CASRRQETQYF
>.|TRBJ2-7|TRBV7-9|once
TGTGCCAGCAGCTTGGACGGGCTAGGGGAGCAGTACTTC
CASSLDGLGEQYF
>.|TRBJ1-1|TRBV3-1/TRBV3-2|.
TGTGCCAGCAGCCTTGGACGCTACACTGAAGCTTTCTTT
CASSLGRYTEAFF
>.|TRBJ1-5|TRBV7-3|.
TGTGCCAGCAGCTTACACCAGAATCAGCCCCAGCATTTT
CASSLHQNQPQHF
>.|TRBJ2-7|TRBV2|.
TGTGCCAGCGGGGAGATCCCGCAGGGCGAGCAGTACTTC
CASGEIPQGEQYF
>.|TRBJ1-2|TRBV27|.
TGTGCCAGCAGTTTAACGGGGGCGGGCTATGGCTACACCTTC
CASSLTGAGYGYTF
>.|TRBJ1-1|TRBV12-3/TRBV12-4|few
TGTGCCAGCAGTTATATGGGCGGAGAAGCTTTCTTT
CASSYMGGEAFF
>.|TRBJ2-7|TRBV3-1/TRBV3-2|.
TGTGCCAGCAGCCCTCACTCTCTGGAGCAGTACTTC
CASSPHSLEQYF
>.|TRBJ2-4|TRBV4-1|few
TGCGCCAGCAGCCATCCCCTCGTCGAAAACATTCAGTACTTC
CASSHPLVENIQYF
>.|TRBJ2-7|TRBV7-2|.
TGTGCCAGCAGCACTATGACAGGAAGGTACGAGCAGTACTTC
CASSTMTGRYEQYF
>TRBD1|TRBJ2-3|TRBV13|.
TGTGCCAGCAGCCCTACAGGGGACAGTACGCAGTATTTT
CASSPTGDSTQYF
>.|TRBJ1-2|TRBV5-6|.
TGTGCCAGCAGCGTGGGGGGGGCCGAAAACTATGGCTACACCTTC
CASSVGGAENYGYTF
>.|TRBJ1-1|TRBV6-5|.
TGTGCCAGCAGTTACAGCAGAAACACTGAAGCTTTCTTT
CASSYSRNTEAFF
>TRBD1|TRBJ1-2|TRBV12-5|.
TGTGCTAGTGGTTCCCCAGGGGGCTATGGCTACACCTTC
CASGSPGGYGYTF
>.|TRBJ2-5|TRBV29-1|.
TGCAGCGTTGAGGGGGTCGAACGGGCGGCCCAAGAGACCCAGTACTTC
CSVEGVERAAQETQYF
>.|TRBJ2-3|TRBV30|.
TGTGCCTGGAGCGCGCTTACTACAGATACGCAGTATTTT
CAWSALTTDTQYF
>TRBD1|TRBJ1-5|TRBV19|.
TGTGCCAGTAGACAGGGGGTCGCCGGGACTTATCAGCCCCAGCATTTT
CASRQGVAGTYQPQHF
>TRBD2|TRBJ2-3|TRBV11-3|.
TGTGCCAGCAGCCCCGGACTAGCGGGGCCGGGAGATACGCAGTATTTT
CASSPGLAGPGDTQYF
>.|TRBJ1-5|TRBV19|.
TGTGCCAGTAGTATTTTACAAGGCGATCAGCCCCAGCATTTT
CASSILQGDQPQHF
>.|TRBJ2-1|TRBV6-1|.
TGTGCCAGCAGTGAAGCCATATTGCAGGGGGGCGGCTACAATGAGCAGTTCTTC
CASSEAILQGGGYNEQFF
>TRBD1|TRBJ1-4|TRBV19|.
TGTGCCAGTAGTATCTCTACAGGGGCAACTAATGAAAAACTGTTTTTT
CASSISTGATNEKLFF
>TRBD1|TRBJ2-5|TRBV19|.
TGTGCCAGTAGTAGGACCCGGACAGGGGGCCAAGAGACCCAGTACTTC
CASSRTRTGGQETQYF
>.|TRBJ2-2|TRBV11-3|.
TGTGCCAGCAGCTTATCATACAGGTTGGACGCCGGGGAGCTGTTTTTT
CASSLSYRLDAGELFF
>.|TRBJ1-2|TRBV4-1|.
TGCGCCAGCAGCCAAGCCGAGGGCAGGATCTATGGCTACACCTTC
CASSQAEGRIYGYTF
>.|TRBJ2-2|TRBV6-2/TRBV6-3|.
TGTGCCAGCAGCCGATTATTACTAGAAAACACCGGGGAGCTGTTTTTT
CASSRLLLENTGELFF
>TRBD2|TRBJ2-3|TRBV5-1|.
TGCGCCAGCAGACCTAGCGGAACAGTGGGGGATACGCAGTATTTT
CASRPSGTVGDTQYF